The TCR beta chain described here comes from a study of blood T cell repertoires in COVID-19. As processed by the authors: By means of reference gene primer amplification, nucleated cell counts were estimated. Profiling relied on immunoSEQ multiplex PCR, and the TCRdb table lists in-frame clones only, not all of them. V and J calls and clone size are given by that table; D and trimming were obtained from the DNA. Here the sample spans roughly 47,000 clones, approximately 85% being singletons. In this sample, this clone turned up many times. Seattle's enrolled individuals joined amid active infection and were then monitored longitudinally. The sample taken for sequencing was peripheral blood. The clonotype comes from a woman of 80 years or more with COVID-19, enrolled during active disease.

The CDR3 sequence: CASSYAGAGALHF. Written as DNA, the CDR3 is TGTGCCAGCAGTTACGCCGGGGCGGGGGCCCTCCACTTT. The rearrangement links TRBV6-6 to TRBJ1-6, with a weak D call TRBD1 (5 bases). V lost 2 bases and J lost 14, with 13 bases in between. The CDR3 length is 13 residues. The germline V gene encodes CDR1 MNHNY and CDR2 SVGAGI (reference sequence).